A selection of T cell receptor beta chains follows, all from one sample in a study of T cells after yellow fever vaccination. TCRdb re-called the 5' RACE reads with MiXCR, one entry per CDR3 protein. Of some 350,000 distinct CDR3 sequences listed, roughly 4% are singletons. The starting material was PBMCs, obtained 5 days after the yellow fever booster vaccination. These receptors all stem from a young man who received the YFV17D yellow fever vaccine. Both conserved end residues are part of each CDR3. Fields, in order: V gene, J gene, D gene, clone size, CDR3 protein, CDR3 DNA. D genes are given only for firm matches. Size tells how often a clone was seen (once, few, many) or the class of an expanded clone, and some rows leave it out.

V: TRBV20-1
J: TRBJ1-5
D: .
size: few
CDR3: CSARMVSNQPQHF
DNA: TGCAGTGCACGGATGGTCAGCAATCAGCCCCAGCATTTT

V: TRBV24-1
J: TRBJ2-2
D: TRBD1
size: .
CDR3: CATSGQGRTGELFF
DNA: TGTGCCACCTCGGGACAGGGGCGCACCGGGGAGCTGTTTTTT

V: TRBV20-1
J: TRBJ2-4
D: TRBD2
size: few
CDR3: CSARLSGEDIQYF
DNA: TGCAGTGCTAGACTTAGCGGGGAGGACATTCAGTACTTC

V: TRBV12-3/TRBV12-4
J: TRBJ2-1
D: TRBD2
size: few
CDR3: CASRQGLAGSNEQFF
DNA: TGTGCCAGCAGGCAAGGACTAGCGGGGAGTAATGAGCAGTTCTTC

V: TRBV20-1
J: TRBJ1-2
D: .
size: .
CDR3: CSARDGGASGYTF
DNA: TGCAGTGCTAGAGATGGGGGGGCGAGTGGCTACACCTTC

V: TRBV10-3
J: TRBJ2-1
D: .
size: .
CDR3: CAISDSVSSSSSEQFF
DNA: TGTGCCATCAGCGACTCGGTTTCCTCGTCCTCATCTGAGCAGTTCTTC

V: TRBV29-1
J: TRBJ2-7
D: .
size: many
CDR3: CSVERPNSYEQYF
DNA: TGCAGCGTTGAAAGACCGAACTCCTACGAGCAGTACTTC

V: TRBV7-9
J: TRBJ2-3
D: TRBD1
size: .
CDR3: CASSRPGTGDTDTQYF
DNA: TGTGCCAGCAGCCGCCCTGGGACAGGGGACACAGATACGCAGTATTTT

V: TRBV14
J: TRBJ2-1
D: .
size: few
CDR3: CASSYRDSAYNEQFF
DNA: TGTGCCAGCAGCTACCGGGACTCCGCCTACAATGAGCAGTTCTTC

V: TRBV5-1
J: TRBJ1-1
D: .
size: few
CDR3: CASSLARFSEEAFF
DNA: TGCGCCAGCAGCTTGGCCCGTTTCTCCGAAGAAGCTTTCTTT

V: TRBV7-2
J: TRBJ2-5
D: TRBD2
size: many
CDR3: CASSRQLAGGPRARETQYF
DNA: TGTGCCAGCAGCCGCCAACTAGCGGGGGGGCCTCGGGCGAGGGAGACCCAGTACTTC

V: TRBV7-2
J: TRBJ2-5
D: .
size: many
CDR3: CASSLAQQETQYF
DNA: TGTGCCAGCAGCTTAGCGCAGCAAGAGACCCAGTACTTC

V: TRBV7-2
J: TRBJ2-3
D: TRBD2
size: few
CDR3: CASSLGGGIPDTQYF
DNA: TGTGCCAGCAGCTTAGGCGGGGGGATCCCAGATACGCAGTATTTT

V: TRBV4-3
J: TRBJ1-4
D: .
size: many
CDR3: CASSHLGGGTNEKLFF
DNA: TGCGCCAGCAGCCATCTCGGGGGGGGGACTAATGAAAAACTGTTTTTT

V: TRBV6-2/TRBV6-3
J: TRBJ2-1
D: TRBD2
size: many
CDR3: CASAGGGYSYNEQFF
DNA: TGTGCCAGCGCGGGCGGGGGTTATTCCTACAATGAGCAGTTCTTC

V: TRBV5-5
J: TRBJ1-2
D: TRBD1
size: .
CDR3: CASSPQGGGANYGYTF
DNA: TGTGCCAGCAGCCCCCAGGGGGGAGGAGCTAACTATGGCTACACCTTC

V: TRBV6-5
J: TRBJ1-5
D: .
size: .
CDR3: CASSLNTDSNQPQHF
DNA: TGTGCCAGCAGTCTGAACACTGATAGCAATCAGCCCCAGCATTTT

V: TRBV7-9
J: TRBJ1-2
D: .
size: .
CDR3: CASSPPGQTYGYTF
DNA: TGTGCCAGCAGCCCCCCGGGGCAAACCTATGGCTACACCTTC

V: TRBV6-2/TRBV6-3
J: TRBJ1-6
D: .
size: .
CDR3: CASSQVYSPLHF
DNA: TGTGCCAGCAGCCAAGTGTATTCACCCCTCCACTTT

V: TRBV6-2/TRBV6-3
J: TRBJ2-1
D: .
size: .
CDR3: CAVGIYNEQFF
DNA: TGTGCCGTGGGAATTTACAATGAGCAGTTCTTC

V: TRBV7-3
J: TRBJ2-5
D: .
size: few
CDR3: CASSAGVGETQYF
DNA: TGTGCCAGCAGCGCAGGGGTGGGCGAGACCCAGTACTTC

V: TRBV10-3
J: TRBJ2-3
D: TRBD2
size: many
CDR3: CAISGLAGGGTDAQYF
DNA: TGTGCCATCAGTGGATTAGCGGGGGGTGGGACAGATGCGCAGTATTTT

V: TRBV2
J: TRBJ2-5
D: .
size: .
CDR3: CASTWGGYQETQYF
DNA: TGTGCCAGCACCTGGGGCGGTTACCAAGAGACCCAGTACTTC

V: TRBV7-3
J: TRBJ1-1
D: .
size: .
CDR3: CASSVHSGSLAFF
DNA: TGTGCCAGCAGCGTTCACAGTGGCTCTCTAGCTTTCTTT

V: TRBV7-2
J: TRBJ2-1
D: .
size: .
CDR3: CASSLGVAGSSYNEQFF
DNA: TGTGCCAGCAGCTTGGGCGTCGCGGGGAGCTCCTACAATGAGCAGTTCTTC

V: TRBV7-9
J: TRBJ2-1
D: TRBD2
size: .
CDR3: CASSGLADVRNEQFF
DNA: TGTGCCAGCAGCGGCCTAGCGGACGTCAGGAATGAGCAGTTCTTC